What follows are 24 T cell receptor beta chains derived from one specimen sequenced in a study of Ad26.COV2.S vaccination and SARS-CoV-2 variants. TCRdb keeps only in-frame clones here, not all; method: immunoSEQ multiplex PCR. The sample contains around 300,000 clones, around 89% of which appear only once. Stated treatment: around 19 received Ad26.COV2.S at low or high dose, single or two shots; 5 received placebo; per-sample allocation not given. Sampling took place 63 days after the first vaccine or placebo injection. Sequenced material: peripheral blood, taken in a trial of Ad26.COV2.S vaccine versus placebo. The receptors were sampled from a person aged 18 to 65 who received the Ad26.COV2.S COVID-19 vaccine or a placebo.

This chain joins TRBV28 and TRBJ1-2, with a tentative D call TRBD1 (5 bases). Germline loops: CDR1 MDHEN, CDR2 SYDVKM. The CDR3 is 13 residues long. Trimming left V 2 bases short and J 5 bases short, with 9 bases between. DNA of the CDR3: TGTGCCAGCAGTTTACGGGGGGGTTATGGCTACACCTTC. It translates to CASSLRGGYGYTF.

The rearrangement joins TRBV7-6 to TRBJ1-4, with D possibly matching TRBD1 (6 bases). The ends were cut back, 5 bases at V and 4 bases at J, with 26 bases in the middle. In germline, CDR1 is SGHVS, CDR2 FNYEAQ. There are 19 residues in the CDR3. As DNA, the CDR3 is TGTGCCAGCAGCCTCCCGGAGGGGGGGACCGACGTGGATAATGAAAAACTGTTTTTT. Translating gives CASSLPEGGTDVDNEKLFF.

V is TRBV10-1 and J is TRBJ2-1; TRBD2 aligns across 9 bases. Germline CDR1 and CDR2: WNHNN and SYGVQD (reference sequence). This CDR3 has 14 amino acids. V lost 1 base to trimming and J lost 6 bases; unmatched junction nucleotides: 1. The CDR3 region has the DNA TGCGCCAGCAGTGAGTTGACTAGCGGCAATGAGCAGTTCTTC. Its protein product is CASSELTSGNEQFF.

CDR3 sequence (DNA): TGTGCCAGCAGGGGGGGGTACCAAGAGACCCAGTACTTC. As protein: CASRGGYQETQYF. The rearrangement uses TRBV27 and TRBJ2-5; 7 nucleotides line up with TRBD2. V lost 6 bases and J lost 0; bases outside the gene matches: 1. CDR1 is MNHEY and CDR2 is SMNVEV in the germline V gene (reference sequence). The CDR3 is 13 amino acids.

The CDR3 region is CASSLEGTATNEKLFF. The CDR3 DNA is TGCGCCAGCAGCTTGGAGGGGACAGCAACTAATGAAAAACTGTTTTTT. This rearrangement joins TRBV5-1 to TRBJ1-4; 7 bases align to TRBD1. Germline V gene lookup returns CDR1 SGHRS and CDR2 YFSETQ. With V trimmed by 0 bases and J by 0 bases, 2 bases remained unmatched. The CDR3 is 16 amino acids.

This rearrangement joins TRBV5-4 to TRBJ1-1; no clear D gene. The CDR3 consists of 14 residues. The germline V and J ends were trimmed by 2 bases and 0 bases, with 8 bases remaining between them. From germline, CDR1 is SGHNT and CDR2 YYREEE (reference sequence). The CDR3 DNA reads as TGTGCCAGCAGCTTTCGAAACATGAACACTGAAGCTTTCTTT. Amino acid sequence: CASSFRNMNTEAFF.

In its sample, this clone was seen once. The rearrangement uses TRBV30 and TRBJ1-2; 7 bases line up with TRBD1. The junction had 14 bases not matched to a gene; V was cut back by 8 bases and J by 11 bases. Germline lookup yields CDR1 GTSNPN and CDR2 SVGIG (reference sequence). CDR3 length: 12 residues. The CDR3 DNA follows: TGTGCCGCCGACCGGGACAGCACTTTATACACCTTC. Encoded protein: CAADRDSTLYTF.

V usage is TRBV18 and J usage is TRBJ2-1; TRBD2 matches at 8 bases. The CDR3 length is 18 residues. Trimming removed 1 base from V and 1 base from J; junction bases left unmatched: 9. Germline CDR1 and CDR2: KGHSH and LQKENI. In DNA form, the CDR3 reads TGTGCCAGCTCACCACTTCCGAGGGCGGGAGGTTCCTACAATGAGCAGTTCTTC. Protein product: CASSPLPRAGGSYNEQFF.

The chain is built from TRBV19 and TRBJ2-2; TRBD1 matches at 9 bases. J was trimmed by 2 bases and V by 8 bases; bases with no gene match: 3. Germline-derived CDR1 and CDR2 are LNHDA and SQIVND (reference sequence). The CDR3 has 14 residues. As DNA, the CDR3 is TGTGCCAGTCGGGACAGGGTCAACACCGGGGAGCTGTTTTTT. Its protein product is CASRDRVNTGELFF.

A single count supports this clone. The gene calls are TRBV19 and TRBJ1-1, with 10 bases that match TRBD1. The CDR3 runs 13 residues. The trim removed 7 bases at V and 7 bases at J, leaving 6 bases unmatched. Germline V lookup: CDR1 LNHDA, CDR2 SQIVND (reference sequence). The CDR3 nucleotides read TGTGCCAGTAACCGGGACAGGGGTTTTGAAGCTTTCTTT. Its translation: CASNRDRGFEAFF. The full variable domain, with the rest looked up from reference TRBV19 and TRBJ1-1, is DGGITQSPKYLFRKEGQNVTLSCEQNLNHDAMYWYRQDPGQGLRLIYYSQIVNDFQKGDIAEGYSVSREKKESFPLTVTSAQKNPTAFYLCASNRDRGFEAFFGQGTRLTVV.

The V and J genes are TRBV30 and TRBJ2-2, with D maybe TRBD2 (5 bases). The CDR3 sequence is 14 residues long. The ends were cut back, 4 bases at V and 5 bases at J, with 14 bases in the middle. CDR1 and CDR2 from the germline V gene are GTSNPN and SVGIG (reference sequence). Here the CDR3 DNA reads TGTGCCTGGAACGAGGGAATTGATACCGGGGAGCTGTTTTTT. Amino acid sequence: CAWNEGIDTGELFF.

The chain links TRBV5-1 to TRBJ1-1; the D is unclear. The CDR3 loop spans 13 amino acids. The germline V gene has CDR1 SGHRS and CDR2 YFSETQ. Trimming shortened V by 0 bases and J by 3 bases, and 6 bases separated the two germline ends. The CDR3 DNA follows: TGCGCCAGCAGCTTGGTAGGCTACACTGAAGCTTTCTTT. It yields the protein CASSLVGYTEAFF.

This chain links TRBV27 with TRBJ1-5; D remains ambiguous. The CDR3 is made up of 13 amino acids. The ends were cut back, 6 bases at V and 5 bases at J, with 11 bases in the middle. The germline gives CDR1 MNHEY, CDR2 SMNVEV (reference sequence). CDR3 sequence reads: CASSSMGYQPQHF. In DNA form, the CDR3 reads TGTGCCAGCAGCTCTATGGGGTATCAGCCCCAGCATTTT.

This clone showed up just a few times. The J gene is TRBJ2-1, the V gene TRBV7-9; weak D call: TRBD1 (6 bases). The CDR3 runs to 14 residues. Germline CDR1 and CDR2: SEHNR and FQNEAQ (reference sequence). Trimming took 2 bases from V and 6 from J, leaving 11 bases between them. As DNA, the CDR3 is TGTGCCAGCAGCTTACTACCGGACAGCAATGAGCAGTTCTTC. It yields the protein CASSLLPDSNEQFF.

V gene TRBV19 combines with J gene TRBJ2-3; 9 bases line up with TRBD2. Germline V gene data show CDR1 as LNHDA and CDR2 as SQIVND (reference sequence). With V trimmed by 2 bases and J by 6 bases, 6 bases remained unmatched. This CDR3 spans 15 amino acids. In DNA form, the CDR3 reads TGTGCCAGTAGTATATCCGCGGGAGGGTCGGATACGCAGTATTTT. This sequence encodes CASSISAGGSDTQYF.

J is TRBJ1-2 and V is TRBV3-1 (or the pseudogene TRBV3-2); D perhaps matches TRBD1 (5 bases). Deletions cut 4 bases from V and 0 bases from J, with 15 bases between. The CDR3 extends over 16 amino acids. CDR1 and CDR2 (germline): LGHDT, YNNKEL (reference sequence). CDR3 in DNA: TGTGCCAGCAGCCCAATGGCGACAGAAACTAACTATGGCTACACCTTC. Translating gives CASSPMATETNYGYTF.

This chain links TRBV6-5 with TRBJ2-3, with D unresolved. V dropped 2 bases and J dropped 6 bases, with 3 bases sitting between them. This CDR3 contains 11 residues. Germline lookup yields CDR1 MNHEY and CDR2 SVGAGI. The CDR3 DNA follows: TGTGCCAGCAGTTACGCGGATACGCAGTATTTT. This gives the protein CASSYADTQYF.

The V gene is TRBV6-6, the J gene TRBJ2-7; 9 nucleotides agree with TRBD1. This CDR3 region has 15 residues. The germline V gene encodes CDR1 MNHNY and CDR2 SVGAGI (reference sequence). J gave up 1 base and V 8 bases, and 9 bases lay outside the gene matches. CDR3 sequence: CASGTTGTGSYEQYF. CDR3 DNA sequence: TGTGCCAGCGGTACGACTGGGACAGGGTCCTACGAGCAGTACTTC.

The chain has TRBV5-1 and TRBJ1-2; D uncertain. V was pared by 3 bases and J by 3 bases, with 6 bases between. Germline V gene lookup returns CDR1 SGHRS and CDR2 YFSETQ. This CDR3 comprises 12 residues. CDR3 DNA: TGCGCCAGCAGCTCGTCGGACTATGGCTACACCTTC. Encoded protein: CASSSSDYGYTF.

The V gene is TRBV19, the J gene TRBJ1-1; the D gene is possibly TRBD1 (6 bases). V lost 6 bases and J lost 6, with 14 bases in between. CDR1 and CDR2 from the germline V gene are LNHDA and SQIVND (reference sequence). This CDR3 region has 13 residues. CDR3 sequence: CASSTTGRSEAFF. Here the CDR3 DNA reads TGTGCCAGTAGCACAACAGGGAGGTCTGAAGCTTTCTTT. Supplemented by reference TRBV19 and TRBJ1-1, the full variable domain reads DGGITQSPKYLFRKEGQNVTLSCEQNLNHDAMYWYRQDPGQGLRLIYYSQIVNDFQKGDIAEGYSVSREKKESFPLTVTSAQKNPTAFYLCASSTTGRSEAFFGQGTRLTVV.

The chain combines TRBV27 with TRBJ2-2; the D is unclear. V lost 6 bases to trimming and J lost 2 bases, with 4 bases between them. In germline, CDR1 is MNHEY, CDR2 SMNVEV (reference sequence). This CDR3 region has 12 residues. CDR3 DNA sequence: TGTGCCAGCAGCATTAACACCGGGGAGCTGTTTTTT. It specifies CASSINTGELFF.

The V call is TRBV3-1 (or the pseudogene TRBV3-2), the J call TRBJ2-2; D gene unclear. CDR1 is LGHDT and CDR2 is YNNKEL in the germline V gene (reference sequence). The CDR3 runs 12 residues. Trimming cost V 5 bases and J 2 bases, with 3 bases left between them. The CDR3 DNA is TGTGCCAGCAGCTTTAACACCGGGGAGCTGTTTTTT. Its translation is CASSFNTGELFF.

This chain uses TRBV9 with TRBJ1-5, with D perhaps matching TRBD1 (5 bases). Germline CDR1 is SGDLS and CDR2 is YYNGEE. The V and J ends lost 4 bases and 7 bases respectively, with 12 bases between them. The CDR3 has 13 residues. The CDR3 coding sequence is TGTGCCAGCAGCCGGGGGGGTAACCAGCCCCAGCATTTT. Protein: CASSRGGNQPQHF.

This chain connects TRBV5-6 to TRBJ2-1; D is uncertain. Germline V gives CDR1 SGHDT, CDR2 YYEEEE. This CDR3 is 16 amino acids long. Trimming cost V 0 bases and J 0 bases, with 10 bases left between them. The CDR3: CASSLGGPSSYNEQFF. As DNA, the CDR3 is TGTGCCAGCAGCTTGGGCGGCCCTAGCTCCTACAATGAGCAGTTCTTC.